The 10 T cell receptor beta chains below were found in one sample sequenced in a study of T-cell reconstitution after alpha-beta-depleted transplantation in children. Unique molecular identifiers featured in how the TCRbeta library was prepared. Each CDR3 protein is one row after TCRdb ran MiXCR on the PCR reads. The sample shows hundreds of thousands of distinct CDR3 sequences, 10% to 15% of them seen only once. This specimen consisted of PBMCs, mostly from graft donor cells, obtained 360 days after TCRalphabeta/CD19-depleted stem cell transplant. The source is a male patient younger than 18 who had a stem cell transplant for acute myeloid leukemia, so the T cells may come from the graft donor.

There are a few counts of this clonotype. CDR3 in DNA: TGCAGTGCTAGATACTTTACTCTAGCCAAAAACATTCAGTACTTC. Translation gives CSARYFTLAKNIQYF. The genes are TRBV20-1 and TRBJ2-4; no firm D call. Trimming cost V 2 bases and J 0 bases, with 11 bases left between them. Germline-derived CDR1 and CDR2 are DFQATT and SNEGSKA (reference sequence). This CDR3 comprises 15 residues.

This clonotype was seen a handful of times. The rearrangement uses TRBV7-8 and TRBJ1-5, with no clear D. The CDR3 has 13 residues. V lost 1 base and J 9 bases, leaving 10 bases between the germline ends. The germline V gene has CDR1 SGHVS and CDR2 FQNEAQ. The CDR3 DNA follows: TGTGCCAGCAGCTTAGTGTCGGGGAGGCCCCAGCATTTT. Protein product: CASSLVSGRPQHF. Together with reference TRBV7-8 and TRBJ1-5, the CDR3 gives the full variable domain: GAGVSQSPRYKVAKRGQDVALRCDPISGHVSLFWYQQALGQGPEFLTYFQNEAQLDKSGLPSDRFFAERPEGSVSTLKIQRTQQEDSAVYLCASSLVSGRPQHFGDGTRLSIL.

The chain uses TRBV9 and TRBJ2-7, with 12 bases identical to TRBD2. V shed 0 bases and J 4 bases; nucleotides not matched to a gene: 5. The CDR3 covers 16 residues. Germline V gives CDR1 SGDLS, CDR2 YYNGEE. The DNA of the CDR3 is TGTGCCAGCAGCGTAGGGACTAGCGGGACGCCATACGAGCAGTACTTC. Protein sequence: CASSVGTSGTPYEQYF.

The chain joins TRBV5-1 to TRBJ1-1; 8 bases fit TRBD1. The CDR3 extends over 15 amino acids. Germline V gene lookup returns CDR1 SGHRS and CDR2 YFSETQ. V was clipped by 3 bases and J by 1 base; unmatched bases: 5. The chain's CDR3 is CASSWPGGANTEAFF. DNA for the CDR3: TGCGCCAGCAGCTGGCCAGGGGGCGCGAACACTGAAGCTTTCTTT. Full variable domain (remainder filled in from reference TRBV5-1 and TRBJ1-1): KAGVTQTPRYLIKTRGQQVTLSCSPISGHRSVSWYQQTPGQGLQFLFEYFSETQRNKGNFPGRFSGRQFSNSRSEMNVSTLELGDSALYLCASSWPGGANTEAFFGQGTRLTVV.

This sequence joins TRBV24-1 and TRBJ1-2; D unresolved. The CDR3 length is 12 residues. Germline assignment: CDR1 KGHDR and CDR2 SFDVKD. Trimming removed 1 base from V and 8 bases from J, with 7 bases in between. CDR3 bases: TGTGCCACCAGTGATTTCCCGTCCGGCTACACCTTC. Protein sequence: CATSDFPSGYTF.

The sample holds many counts of this clonotype. The chain uses TRBV5-1 and TRBJ2-7; possibly TRBD2 for D (5 bases). CDR1 is SGHRS, CDR2 YFSETQ, per germline. Trimming left V 5 bases short and J 3 bases short, with 18 bases between. CDR3 length: 15 amino acids. For the CDR3, the DNA is TGCGCCAGCAGAGAGAGTTTCGGGGTTTTCTACGAGCAGTACTTC. This gives the protein CASRESFGVFYEQYF.

This sequence joins TRBV19 and TRBJ2-1; D is perhaps TRBD1 or TRBD2 (5 bases each). CDR3 length equals 14 residues. The V end was cut by 5 bases, the J end by 8 bases, with 16 bases between. The V gene's germline CDR1 is LNHDA and CDR2 SQIVND (reference sequence). CDR3 protein: CASSLGLGVDEQFF. CDR3 bases: TGTGCCAGTAGTCTAGGATTGGGGGTGGATGAGCAGTTCTTC.

V is TRBV2 and J is TRBJ2-4; the match to TRBD2 covers 8 bases. The trim removed 4 bases at V and 0 bases at J, leaving 5 bases unmatched. CDR3 size: 16 residues. The germline gives CDR1 SNHLY, CDR2 FYNNEI. CDR3 sequence (DNA): TGTGCCAGCAGTGCACTAGCGGAAGTAGCCAAAAACATTCAGTACTTC. Its translation is CASSALAEVAKNIQYF. Supplemented by reference TRBV2 and TRBJ2-4, the full variable domain reads EPEVTQTPSHQVTQMGQEVILRCVPISNHLYFYWYRQILGQKVEFLVSFYNNEISEKSEIFDDQFSVERPDGSNFTLKIRSTKLEDSAMYFCASSALAEVAKNIQYFGAGTRLSVL.

This sequence joins TRBV7-2 and TRBJ2-1; 13 positions agree with TRBD2. Germline V gene sequence: CDR1 SGHTA, CDR2 FQGNSA. The CDR3 is 17 residues long. Losses at the gene ends were 5 bases for V and 7 bases for J; bases not matched to a gene: 11. The CDR3 protein is CASSPRTSGRGGNEQFF. The DNA of the CDR3 is TGTGCCAGCAGCCCCCGGACTAGCGGGAGAGGGGGGAATGAGCAGTTCTTC.

This clonotype was seen more than once but under ten times. The chain links TRBV20-1 to TRBJ2-1; possibly TRBD1 for D (6 bases). Germline CDR1 and CDR2: DFQATT and SNEGSKA (reference sequence). Between the trimmed V and J ends, which lost 2 bases and 4 bases, there was a span of 12 bases. The CDR3 length is 14 residues. As DNA, the CDR3 is TGCAGTGCTAGATCCGGACAGTTTTACAATGAGCAGTTCTTC. It is translated as CSARSGQFYNEQFF.